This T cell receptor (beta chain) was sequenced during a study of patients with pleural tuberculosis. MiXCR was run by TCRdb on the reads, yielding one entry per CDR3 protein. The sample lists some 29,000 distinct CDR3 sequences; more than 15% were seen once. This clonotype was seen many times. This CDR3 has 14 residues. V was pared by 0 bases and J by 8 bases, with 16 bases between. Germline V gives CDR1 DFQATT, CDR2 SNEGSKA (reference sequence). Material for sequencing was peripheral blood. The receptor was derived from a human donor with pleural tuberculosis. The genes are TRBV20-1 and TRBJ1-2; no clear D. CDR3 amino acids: CSARDYRTFEGYTF. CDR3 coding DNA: TGCAGTGCTAGAGATTATCGGACTTTCGAGGGCTACACCTTC.